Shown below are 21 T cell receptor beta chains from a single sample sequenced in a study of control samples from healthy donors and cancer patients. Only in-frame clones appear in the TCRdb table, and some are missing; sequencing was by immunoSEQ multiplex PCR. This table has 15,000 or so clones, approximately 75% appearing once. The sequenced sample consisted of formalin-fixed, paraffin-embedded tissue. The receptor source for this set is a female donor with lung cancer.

As DNA, the CDR3 is TGTGCCAGCGGAAATTCAGGACAGGGGGCCGGGGAGCTGTTTTTT. This encodes CASGNSGQGAGELFF. This chain connects TRBV6-5 to TRBJ2-2; 10 bases agree with TRBD1. The V gene's germline CDR1 is MNHEY and CDR2 SVGAGI. There are 15 residues in the CDR3. V trimming: 8 bases; J trimming: 6 bases; junction bases outside the gene matches: 9.

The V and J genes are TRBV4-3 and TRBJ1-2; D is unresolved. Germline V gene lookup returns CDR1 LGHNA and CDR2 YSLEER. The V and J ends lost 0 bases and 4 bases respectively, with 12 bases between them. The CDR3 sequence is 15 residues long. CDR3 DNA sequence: TGCGCCAGCAGCCAAGATATCGATGTGACCTATGGCTACACCTTC. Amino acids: CASSQDIDVTYGYTF.

The CDR3 DNA is TGTGCCAGCTTATCGAGGGGGAGCTCCTACAATGAGCAGTTCTTC. The encoded protein is CASLSRGSSYNEQFF. This chain joins TRBV6-6 and TRBJ2-1; weak D call: TRBD1 (6 bases). The CDR3 runs 15 residues. Germline CDR1 and CDR2: MNHNY and SVGAGI (reference sequence). The ends were cut back, 8 bases at V and 0 bases at J, with 14 bases in the middle.

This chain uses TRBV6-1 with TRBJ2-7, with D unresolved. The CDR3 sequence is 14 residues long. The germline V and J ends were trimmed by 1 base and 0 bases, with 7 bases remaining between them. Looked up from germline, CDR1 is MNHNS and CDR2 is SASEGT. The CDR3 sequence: CASSEERSSYEQYF. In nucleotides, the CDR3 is TGTGCCAGCAGTGAAGAACGGAGCTCCTACGAGCAGTACTTC.

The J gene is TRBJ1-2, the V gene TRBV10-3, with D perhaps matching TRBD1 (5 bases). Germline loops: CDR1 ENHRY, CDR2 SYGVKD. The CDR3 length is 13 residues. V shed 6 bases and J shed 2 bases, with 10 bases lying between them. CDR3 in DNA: TGTGCCATCAGGGGACCGCTGAACTATGGCTACACCTTC. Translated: CAIRGPLNYGYTF.

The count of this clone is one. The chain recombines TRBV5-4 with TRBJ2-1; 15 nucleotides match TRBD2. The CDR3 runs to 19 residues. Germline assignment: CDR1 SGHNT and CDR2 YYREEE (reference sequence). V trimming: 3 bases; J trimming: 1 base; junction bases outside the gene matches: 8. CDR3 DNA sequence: TGTGCCAGCAGCTCGGGGACTAGCGGGAGGAGAGGGTCCTACAATGAGCAGTTCTTC. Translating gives CASSSGTSGRRGSYNEQFF.

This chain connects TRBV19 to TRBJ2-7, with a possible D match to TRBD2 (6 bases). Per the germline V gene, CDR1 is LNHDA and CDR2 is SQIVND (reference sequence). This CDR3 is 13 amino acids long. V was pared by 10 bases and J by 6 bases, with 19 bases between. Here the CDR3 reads CATRDGGTPEQYF. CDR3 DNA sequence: TGTGCCACCCGGGACGGAGGGACCCCCGAGCAGTACTTC.

The CDR3 DNA reads as TGTGCCAGCAGTGATGGGGGCCGACAGGGCAATTTCTACAATGAGCAGTTCTTC. This codes for CASSDGGRQGNFYNEQFF. This rearrangement joins TRBV2 to TRBJ2-1, with 7 bases lining up with TRBD1. Losses at the gene ends were 3 bases for V and 3 bases for J; bases not matched to a gene: 14. This CDR3 spans 18 amino acids. Germline CDR1 and CDR2: SNHLY and FYNNEI.

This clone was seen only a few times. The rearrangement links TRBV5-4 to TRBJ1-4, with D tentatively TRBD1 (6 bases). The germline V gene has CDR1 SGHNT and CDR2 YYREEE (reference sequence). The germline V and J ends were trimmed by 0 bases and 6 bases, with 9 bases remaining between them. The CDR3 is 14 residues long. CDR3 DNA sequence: TGTGCCAGCAGCTTGGACGGGGGCGATGAAAAACTGTTTTTT. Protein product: CASSLDGGDEKLFF.

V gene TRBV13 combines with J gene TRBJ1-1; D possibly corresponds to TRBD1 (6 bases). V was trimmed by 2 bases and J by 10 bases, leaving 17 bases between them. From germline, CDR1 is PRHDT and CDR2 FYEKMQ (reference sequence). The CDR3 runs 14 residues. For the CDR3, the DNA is TGTGCCAGCAGCTTACCCCCGGGGGCAAGGGTAGCTTTCTTT. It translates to CASSLPPGARVAFF.

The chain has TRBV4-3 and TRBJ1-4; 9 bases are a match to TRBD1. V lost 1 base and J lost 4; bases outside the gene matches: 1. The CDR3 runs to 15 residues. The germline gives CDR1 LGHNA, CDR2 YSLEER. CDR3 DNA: TGCGCCAGCAGCCAAGGGACAGGGGATAATGAAAAACTGTTTTTT. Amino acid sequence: CASSQGTGDNEKLFF.

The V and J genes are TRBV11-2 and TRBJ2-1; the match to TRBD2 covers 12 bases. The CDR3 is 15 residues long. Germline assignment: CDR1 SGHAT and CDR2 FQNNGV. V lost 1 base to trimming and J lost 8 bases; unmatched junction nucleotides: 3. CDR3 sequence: CASSLGGLAGDEQFF. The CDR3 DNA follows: TGTGCCAGCAGCTTAGGGGGACTAGCGGGCGATGAGCAGTTCTTC.

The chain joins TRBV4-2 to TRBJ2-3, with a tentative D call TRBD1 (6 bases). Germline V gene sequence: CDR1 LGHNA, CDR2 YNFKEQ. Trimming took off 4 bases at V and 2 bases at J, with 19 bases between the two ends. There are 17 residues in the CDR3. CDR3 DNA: TGTGCCAGCAGCCCCCGAGGCCCAGGGGAAGCCACAGATACGCAGTATTTT. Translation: CASSPRGPGEATDTQYF.

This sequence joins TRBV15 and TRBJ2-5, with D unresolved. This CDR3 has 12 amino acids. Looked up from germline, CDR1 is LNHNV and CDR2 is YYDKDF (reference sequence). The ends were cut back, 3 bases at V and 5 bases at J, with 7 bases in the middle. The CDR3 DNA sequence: TGTGCCACCAGCAGGATTGGGGAGACCCAGTACTTC. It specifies CATSRIGETQYF.

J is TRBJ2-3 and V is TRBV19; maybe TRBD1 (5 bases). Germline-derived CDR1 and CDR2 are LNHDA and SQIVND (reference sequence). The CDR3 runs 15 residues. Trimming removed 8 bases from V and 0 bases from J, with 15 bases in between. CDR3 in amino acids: CASGPKDRSTDTQYF. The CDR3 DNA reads TGTGCCAGTGGGCCCAAAGACAGAAGCACAGATACGCAGTATTTT.

As DNA, the CDR3 is TGTGCCAGCAGCTTCAACAGAGACACTGAAGCTTTCTTT. Amino acids: CASSFNRDTEAFF. The chain combines TRBV5-5 with TRBJ1-1; D is unclear. Trimming removed 2 bases from V and 3 bases from J, with 8 bases in between. Looked up from germline, CDR1 is SGHKS and CDR2 is YYEKEE (reference sequence). The CDR3 runs to 13 residues.

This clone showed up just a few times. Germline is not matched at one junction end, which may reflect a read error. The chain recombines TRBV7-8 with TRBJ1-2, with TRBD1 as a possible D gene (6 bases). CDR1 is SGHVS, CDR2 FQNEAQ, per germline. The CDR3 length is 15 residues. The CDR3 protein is CASSLGARDPYGYTF. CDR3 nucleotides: TGTGCCAGCAGCTTGGGGGCCAGGGACCCATATGGGTACACCTTC.

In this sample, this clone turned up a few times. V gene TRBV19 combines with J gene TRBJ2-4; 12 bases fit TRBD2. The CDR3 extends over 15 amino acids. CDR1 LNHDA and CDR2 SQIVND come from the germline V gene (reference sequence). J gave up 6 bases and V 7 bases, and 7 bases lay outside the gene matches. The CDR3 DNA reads TGTGCCAGTAACACGGGACTAGCGGGTTTAAACATTCAGTACTTC. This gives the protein CASNTGLAGLNIQYF. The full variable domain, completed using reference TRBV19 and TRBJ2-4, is DGGITQSPKYLFRKEGQNVTLSCEQNLNHDAMYWYRQDPGQGLRLIYYSQIVNDFQKGDIAEGYSVSREKKESFPLTVTSAQKNPTAFYLCASNTGLAGLNIQYFGAGTRLSVL.

This chain's CDR3 is CASSATDNANTEAFF. DNA for the CDR3: TGTGCCAGCAGCGCGACGGATAATGCCAACACTGAAGCTTTCTTT. J is TRBJ1-1 and V is TRBV9; D remains unclear. This CDR3 comprises 15 residues. Trimming took off 3 bases at V and 2 bases at J, with 14 bases between the two ends. Germline CDR1 SGDLS, CDR2 YYNGEE.

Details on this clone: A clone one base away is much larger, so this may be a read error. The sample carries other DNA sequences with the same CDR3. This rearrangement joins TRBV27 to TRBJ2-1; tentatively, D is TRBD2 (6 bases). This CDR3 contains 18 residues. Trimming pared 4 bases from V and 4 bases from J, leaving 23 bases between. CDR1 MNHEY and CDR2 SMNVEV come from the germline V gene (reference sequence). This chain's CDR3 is CASSYSTLAAGLYNEQFF. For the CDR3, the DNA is TGTGCCAGCAGTTACTCTACCCTAGCTGCGGGGCTTTACAATGAGCAGTTCTTC.

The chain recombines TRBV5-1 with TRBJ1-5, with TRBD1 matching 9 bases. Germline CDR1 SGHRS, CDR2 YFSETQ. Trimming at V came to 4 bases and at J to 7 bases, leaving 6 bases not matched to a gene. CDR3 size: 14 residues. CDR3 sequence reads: CASSEGQGGQPQHF. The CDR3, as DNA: TGCGCCAGCAGCGAGGGACAGGGAGGACAGCCCCAGCATTTT.